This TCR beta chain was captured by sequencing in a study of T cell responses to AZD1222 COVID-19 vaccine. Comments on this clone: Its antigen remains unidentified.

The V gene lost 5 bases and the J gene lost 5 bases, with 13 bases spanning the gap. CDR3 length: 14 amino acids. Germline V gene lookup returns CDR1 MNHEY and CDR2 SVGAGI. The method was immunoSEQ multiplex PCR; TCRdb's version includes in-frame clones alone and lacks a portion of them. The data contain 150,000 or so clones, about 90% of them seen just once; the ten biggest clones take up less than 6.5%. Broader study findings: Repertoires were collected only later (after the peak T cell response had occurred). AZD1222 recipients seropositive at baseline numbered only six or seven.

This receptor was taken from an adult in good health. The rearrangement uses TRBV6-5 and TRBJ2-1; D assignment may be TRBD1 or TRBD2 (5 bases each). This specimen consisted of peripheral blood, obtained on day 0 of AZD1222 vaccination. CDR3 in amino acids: CASSQPGTNNEQFF. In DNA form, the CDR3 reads TGTGCCAGCAGTCAGCCGGGGACGAACAATGAGCAGTTCTTC.